One and the same sample provided the 24 T cell receptor beta chains below, sequenced in a study of blood T cell repertoires in COVID-19 (dated by TCRdb to about 2020). Library prep was done by the immunoSEQ multiplex PCR assay. TCRdb stores this immuneACCESS table with in-frame sequences only. Part of the clones is absent; in the studies checked, under half of the shortfall reflects unresolved V genes, and no reason is known for the rest. This sample is represented by 140,000 to 150,000 clones; roughly 81% of them were singletons. Jointly, the top ten make up 7.5% to 9.5% of the sample. The sample taken for sequencing was peripheral blood. The receptors here all came from a human donor with acute or convalescent COVID-19. The donor label of this sample is uncertain.

The chain joins TRBV19 to TRBJ1-1, with 9 bases lining up with TRBD1. V gave up 9 bases and J gave up 4 bases; unmatched junction bases: 9. Germline lookup yields CDR1 LNHDA and CDR2 SQIVND (reference sequence). The CDR3 runs to 14 residues. The CDR3 sequence is CASIRDRAGTEAFF. In nucleotides, the CDR3 is TGTGCCAGCATTCGGGACAGGGCTGGCACTGAAGCTTTCTTT.

V usage is TRBV19 and J usage is TRBJ1-6; no clear D gene. CDR3 length equals 13 residues. In germline, CDR1 is LNHDA, CDR2 SQIVND (reference sequence). Trimming pared 9 bases from V and 8 bases from J, leaving 14 bases between. Here the CDR3 reads CASGDHRDSPLHF. In DNA, the CDR3 is TGTGCCAGCGGGGATCATCGGGATTCACCCCTCCACTTT. Looking up the rest from reference TRBV19 and TRBJ1-6 gives the full variable domain: DGGITQSPKYLFRKEGQNVTLSCEQNLNHDAMYWYRQDPGQGLRLIYYSQIVNDFQKGDIAEGYSVSREKKESFPLTVTSAQKNPTAFYLCASGDHRDSPLHFGNGTRLTVT.

This clone occurred a few times. The chain uses TRBV5-4 and TRBJ2-5; D is undetermined. V was clipped by 2 bases and J by 4 bases, with 12 bases between them. The CDR3 has 14 residues. CDR1 SGHNT and CDR2 YYREEE come from the germline V gene (reference sequence). CDR3 sequence (DNA): TGTGCCAGCAGCTTTGACTTTGCCGGAGAGACCCAGTACTTC. Protein sequence: CASSFDFAGETQYF.

The chain employs TRBV30 and TRBJ1-4; D unclear. The CDR3 runs 14 residues. V lost 0 bases to trimming and J lost 8 bases, with 13 bases between them. Germline V gene sequence: CDR1 GTSNPN, CDR2 SVGIG (reference sequence). In DNA form, the CDR3 reads TGTGCCTGGAGTGTACGGCCTACGCGGGAAAAACTGTTTTTT. Its translation is CAWSVRPTREKLFF.

This chain joins TRBV20-1 and TRBJ1-4; D is uncertain. CDR1 and CDR2 (germline): DFQATT, SNEGSKA (reference sequence). The V and J ends lost 6 bases and 5 bases respectively, with 7 bases between them. The CDR3 is 11 residues long. CDR3 sequence: CSAELNEKLFF. CDR3 bases: TGCAGTGCCGAACTAAATGAAAAACTGTTTTTT.

The CDR3 here is CANTPSGDRDEKLFF. The CDR3 coding sequence is TGCGCCAACACCCCCTCGGGGGACAGGGATGAAAAACTGTTTTTT. The chain combines TRBV5-1 with TRBJ1-4, with TRBD1 matching over 9 bases. Germline V lookup: CDR1 SGHRS, CDR2 YFSETQ. The CDR3 runs to 15 residues. V was clipped by 9 bases and J by 6 bases; unmatched bases: 12.

CDR3 sequence reads: CATSDAAGSSSEGETQYF. The DNA for the CDR3 is TGTGCCACCAGTGATGCCGCCGGGTCCAGCTCAGAAGGAGAGACCCAGTACTTC. The chain recombines TRBV24-1 with TRBJ2-5; D is unresolved. CDR1 is KGHDR, CDR2 SFDVKD, per germline. Trimming removed 3 bases from V and 4 bases from J, with 23 bases in between. This CDR3 has 18 amino acids.

CDR3: CSVRGIMGTEAFF. The DNA of the CDR3 is TGCAGCGTTCGCGGGATAATGGGGACTGAAGCTTTCTTT. The V and J genes are TRBV29-1 and TRBJ1-1; D not resolved. Trimming stripped 5 bases from V and 5 bases from J, with 15 bases between. The germline CDR1 and CDR2 sequences are SQVTM and ANQGSEA. The CDR3 totals 13 residues.

The chain has TRBV5-1 and TRBJ1-6, with 7 bases aligning to TRBD1. V dropped 5 bases and J dropped 4; count of bases not matched to a gene: 6. The length of the CDR3 is 15 residues. Germline-derived CDR1 and CDR2 are SGHRS and YFSETQ. CDR3 in DNA: TGCGCCAGCAGGACCGGGACAGAGTATAATTCACCCCTCCACTTT. This sequence encodes CASRTGTEYNSPLHF. Variable domain in full (rest from reference TRBV5-1 and TRBJ1-6): KAGVTQTPRYLIKTRGQQVTLSCSPISGHRSVSWYQQTPGQGLQFLFEYFSETQRNKGNFPGRFSGRQFSNSRSEMNVSTLELGDSALYLCASRTGTEYNSPLHFGNGTRLTVT.

This chain connects TRBV28 to TRBJ2-5; the D gene is possibly TRBD1 (5 bases). The germline V gene has CDR1 MDHEN and CDR2 SYDVKM. This CDR3 spans 14 amino acids. V lost 4 bases and J 0 bases, leaving 9 bases between the germline ends. The CDR3 spells CASSSFRDQETQYF. DNA for the CDR3: TGTGCCAGCAGTTCCTTCAGGGACCAAGAGACCCAGTACTTC.

The V and J genes are TRBV10-3 and TRBJ1-5, with a weak D call TRBD1 (5 bases). This CDR3 comprises 14 residues. CDR1 ENHRY and CDR2 SYGVKD come from the germline V gene. Trimming cost V 0 bases and J 6 bases, with 9 bases left between them. The CDR3 is CAISESVGVQPQHF. CDR3 DNA sequence: TGTGCCATCAGTGAGTCCGTAGGGGTTCAGCCCCAGCATTTT.

This clone was seen only a few times. This chain uses TRBV2 with TRBJ1-6; D possibly corresponds to TRBD1 (5 bases). Trimming shortened V by 7 bases and J by 14 bases, and 18 bases separated the two germline ends. The germline V gene encodes CDR1 SNHLY and CDR2 FYNNEI. The CDR3 totals 13 residues. CDR3 sequence (DNA): TGTGCCAGCAAGCGGGAGACAGCCGATGCCCTCCACTTT. Translating gives CASKRETADALHF. The full variable domain, completed using reference TRBV2 and TRBJ1-6, is EPEVTQTPSHQVTQMGQEVILRCVPISNHLYFYWYRQILGQKVEFLVSFYNNEISEKSEIFDDQFSVERPDGSNFTLKIRSTKLEDSAMYFCASKRETADALHFGNGTRLTVT.

The CDR3 DNA reads as TGTGCCAGCAGCGTAGCTGAGGGCAGGGGTCGGACCGGGGAGCTGTTTTTT. It encodes CASSVAEGRGRTGELFF. The chain combines TRBV9 with TRBJ2-2, with D perhaps matching TRBD1 (6 bases). Per germline, CDR1 SGDLS and CDR2 YYNGEE. V lost 0 bases and J 5 bases, leaving 17 bases between the germline ends. This CDR3 comprises 17 residues. The full variable domain, its missing parts supplied by reference TRBV9 and TRBJ2-2, is DSGVTQTPKHLITATGQRVTLRCSPRSGDLSVYWYQQSLDQGLQFLIQYYNGEERAKGNILERFSAQQFPDLHSELNLSSLELGDSALYFCASSVAEGRGRTGELFFGEGSRLTVL.

Comments on this clone: A read error may produce the germline difference seen at one junction end. J is TRBJ2-4 and V is TRBV12-3 or TRBV12-4, with D unresolved. The CDR3 extends over 13 amino acids. In DNA, the CDR3 is TGTGCCGGCAGTTTTACAGATAAAAACATTCAGTACTTC. Translating gives CAGSFTDKNIQYF.

DNA for the CDR3: TGCGCCAGCAGCCTTGTTTCAGGAGGGAAGGGAAACACTGAAGCTTTCTTT. Translated, it gives CASSLVSGGKGNTEAFF. The rearrangement joins TRBV4-1 to TRBJ1-1; no reliable D call. CDR3 length equals 17 residues. V lost 4 bases to trimming and J lost 2 bases, with 20 bases between them. The V gene's germline CDR1 is MGHRA and CDR2 YSYEKL.

This chain connects TRBV19 to TRBJ1-1; no clear D gene. The germline gives CDR1 LNHDA, CDR2 SQIVND (reference sequence). The CDR3 has 15 residues. The V end was cut by 4 bases, the J end by 2 bases, with 14 bases between. The CDR3 sequence: CASSNREGGNTEAFF. The CDR3 DNA is TGTGCCAGTAGTAATAGGGAAGGAGGAAACACTGAAGCTTTCTTT.

This clone was counted between two and nine times. The chain is built from TRBV7-3 and TRBJ2-2; 8 positions match TRBD2. Trimming at V came to 4 bases and at J to 4 bases, leaving 2 bases not matched to a gene. CDR3 length: 14 residues. Germline lookup yields CDR1 SGHTA and CDR2 FQGTGA. CDR3 region: CASSSGGSTGELFF. CDR3 nucleotides: TGTGCCAGCAGCTCGGGAGGGTCCACCGGGGAGCTGTTTTTT.

The chain carries TRBV6-5 and TRBJ1-1; a weak D match, TRBD1 (6 bases). CDR3 size: 13 residues. Trimming left V 2 bases short and J 8 bases short, with 12 bases between. Germline V gene lookup returns CDR1 MNHEY and CDR2 SVGAGI. CDR3 coding DNA: TGTGCCAGCAGTTACCCGGACAGCTTGGAAGCTTTCTTT. This sequence encodes CASSYPDSLEAFF.

The chain uses TRBV19 and TRBJ1-2, with D tentatively TRBD1 (5 bases). Between the trimmed V and J ends, which lost 1 base and 3 bases, there was a span of 6 bases. Germline V CDR1 and CDR2: LNHDA, SQIVND (reference sequence). CDR3 size: 13 residues. The DNA for the CDR3 is TGTGCCAGTAGTATAGCCAGGGACTATGGCTACACCTTC. Translated, it gives CASSIARDYGYTF.

The chain links TRBV15 to TRBJ1-1, with TRBD1 as a possible D gene (5 bases). CDR1 is LNHNV, CDR2 YYDKDF, per germline (reference sequence). The CDR3 consists of 11 residues. With 3 bases removed from V and 14 bases from J, the gap between germline ends came to 13 bases. CDR3 loop: CATSSFQGWFF. Written as DNA, the CDR3 is TGTGCCACCAGCAGTTTTCAGGGATGGTTCTTT.

The J gene is TRBJ1-2, the V gene TRBV6-5; 8 bases align to TRBD1. The J segment lost 7 bases and the V segment lost 6 bases, leaving 1 base of the junction unmatched. There are 11 residues in the CDR3. CDR1 and CDR2 (germline): MNHEY, SVGAGI. This CDR3 reads CASRDRAGYTF. The CDR3 region has the DNA TGTGCCAGCAGGGACAGGGCTGGCTACACCTTC.

The V gene is TRBV2, the J gene TRBJ2-2; 10 bases are a match to TRBD2. Germline values: CDR1 SNHLY, CDR2 FYNNEI. The V segment lost 5 bases and the J segment 7 bases; nucleotides outside the gene matches: 10. CDR3 size: 16 residues. This CDR3 reads CASSLRSGGAVGELFF. CDR3 DNA sequence: TGTGCCAGCAGTTTAAGAAGCGGGGGGGCGGTCGGGGAGCTGTTTTTT.

The rearrangement uses TRBV5-6 and TRBJ2-7; TRBD2 matches at 9 bases. V dropped 4 bases and J dropped 6; count of bases not matched to a gene: 17. This CDR3 spans 17 amino acids. Germline V CDR1 and CDR2: SGHDT, YYEEEE. This CDR3 reads CASSPGTSLRRECEQYV. CDR3 sequence (DNA): TGTGCCAGCAGCCCGGGGACTAGCCTCCGGAGGGAGTGCGAGCAGTACGTC.

The chain uses TRBV7-9 and TRBJ1-1; D may be TRBD1 (5 bases). The CDR3 runs to 16 residues. The V and J ends lost 5 bases and 0 bases respectively, with 16 bases between them. CDR1 is SEHNR and CDR2 is FQNEAQ in the germline V gene (reference sequence). The DNA for the CDR3 is TGTGCCAGCAGCCCCAGCATCGGGGGTATGAACACTGAAGCTTTCTTT. Its protein is CASSPSIGGMNTEAFF.